The 13 T cell receptor beta chains presented below share a single source sample, sequenced in a study of blood T cell repertoires in COVID-19. Using immunoSEQ multiplex PCR, the repertoire was profiled, and TCRdb retains in-frame clones only, with some absent. Of hundreds of thousands of clones in the sample, 60% to 75% were seen once. Sequenced: peripheral blood. These receptors were obtained from a woman of 80 years or more with acute or convalescent COVID-19.

This sequence joins TRBV6-1 and TRBJ1-3, with 7 bases matching TRBD1. Per the germline V gene, CDR1 is MNHNS and CDR2 is SASEGT. The CDR3 sequence is 17 residues long. After removal of 3 bases from V and 4 bases from J, the junction contained 12 bases not matched to a gene. The CDR3 reads CASSEWTGATRGNTIYF. For the CDR3, the DNA is TGTGCCAGCAGTGAGTGGACAGGAGCCACCCGGGGAAACACCATATATTTT.

The chain joins TRBV5-1 to TRBJ2-2, with 9 positions matching TRBD1. The CDR3 extends over 16 amino acids. Per germline, CDR1 SGHRS and CDR2 YFSETQ. Trimming cost V 6 bases and J 4 bases; bases outside gene matches: 10. The CDR3 is CASTNAGTGLTGELFF. The CDR3 DNA reads TGCGCCAGCACCAATGCCGGGACAGGGCTCACCGGGGAGCTGTTTTTT.

The chain combines TRBV5-6 with TRBJ2-1; a weak D match, TRBD1 (5 bases). The CDR3 is 16 residues long. The germline V gene has CDR1 SGHDT and CDR2 YYEEEE. V was clipped by 1 base and J by 8 bases, with 19 bases between them. The CDR3 sequence is CASSLLGSGSVDEQFF. The CDR3 nucleotides are TGTGCCAGCAGCTTGTTAGGTTCAGGGTCAGTAGATGAGCAGTTCTTC.

The chain combines TRBV3-1 (or the pseudogene TRBV3-2) with TRBJ1-4; no clear D. V lost 0 bases and J 10 bases, leaving 12 bases between the germline ends. Per the germline V gene, CDR1 is LGHDT and CDR2 is YNNKEL (reference sequence). This CDR3 contains 14 residues. The CDR3 DNA reads as TGTGCCAGCAGCCAAGATAGTGCATTCGGAAAACTGTTTTTT. It codes for CASSQDSAFGKLFF.

The chain employs TRBV5-1 and TRBJ2-3; 13 bases agree with TRBD2. This CDR3 contains 16 residues. Germline V CDR1 and CDR2: SGHRS, YFSETQ. The junction had 1 base not matched to a gene; V was cut back by 0 bases and J by 3 bases. CDR3 DNA: TGCGCCAGCAGCTTGGGGACTAGCGGGGGAACAGATACGCAGTATTTT. This translates into CASSLGTSGGTDTQYF.

The V call is TRBV29-1, the J call TRBJ1-1; 7 bases map to TRBD1. Germline lookup yields CDR1 SQVTM and CDR2 ANQGSEA. This CDR3 is 11 amino acids long. J lost 7 bases, V lost 4 bases, and 3 bases had no gene match. The CDR3 DNA reads TGCAGCGTTGGAGACAGGGTTGAAGCTTTCTTT. It translates to CSVGDRVEAFF.

This clone was observed a handful of times. The V and J genes are TRBV4-3 and TRBJ1-5; D gene uncertain. Germline V gives CDR1 LGHNA, CDR2 YSLEER. This CDR3 is 15 amino acids long. V gave up 0 bases and J gave up 2 bases, with 8 bases separating them. The CDR3 DNA sequence: TGCGCCAGCAGCCAAGAACCACACGGCAATCAGCCCCAGCATTTT. It codes for CASSQEPHGNQPQHF.

The chain couples TRBV6-5 to TRBJ2-5; 11 nucleotides line up with TRBD2. V gave up 7 bases and J gave up 5 bases; unmatched junction bases: 9. The CDR3 has 15 amino acids. The germline CDR1 and CDR2 sequences are MNHEY and SVGAGI. CDR3 coding DNA: TGTGCCAGCACCACGACTAGCGGGATGCGTGAGACCCAGTACTTC. Amino acid sequence: CASTTTSGMRETQYF.

This sequence joins TRBV5-4 and TRBJ2-3; weak D call: TRBD2 (5 bases). The CDR3 has 15 amino acids. The germline CDR1 and CDR2 sequences are SGHNT and YYREEE (reference sequence). V lost 0 bases to trimming and J lost 2 bases, with 10 bases between them. CDR3 sequence (DNA): TGTGCCAGCAGCTTGGCCGGAGGAACCACAGATACGCAGTATTTT. Protein product: CASSLAGGTTDTQYF. Full variable domain (remainder filled in from reference TRBV5-4 and TRBJ2-3): ETGVTQSPTHLIKTRGQQVTLRCSSQSGHNTVSWYQQALGQGPQFIFQYYREEENGRGNFPPRFSGLQFPNYSSELNVNALELDDSALYLCASSLAGGTTDTQYFGPGTRLTVL.

This clone turned up a few times. The gene calls are TRBV5-5 and TRBJ2-1, with D perhaps matching TRBD2 (5 bases). Germline V gene data show CDR1 as SGHKS and CDR2 as YYEKEE (reference sequence). Trimming left V 0 bases short and J 0 bases short, with 7 bases between. This CDR3 is 15 amino acids long. CDR3 sequence: CASSLAAGSYNEQFF. The CDR3 DNA reads TGTGCCAGCAGCTTGGCGGCGGGCTCCTACAATGAGCAGTTCTTC.

The chain employs TRBV18 and TRBJ1-5; D possibly corresponds to TRBD1 (6 bases). The V gene lost 6 bases and the J gene lost 3 bases, with 15 bases spanning the gap. Germline CDR1 and CDR2: KGHSH and LQKENI. There are 15 residues in the CDR3. CDR3 coding DNA: TGTGCCAGCTCCCGGGAAGGGGGTAACAATCAGCCCCAGCATTTT. This gives the protein CASSREGGNNQPQHF.

As concerns this clone: At the DNA level, this CDR3 is encoded by other sequences in the same sample as well. This rearrangement joins TRBV5-4 to TRBJ2-3, with 11 bases identical to TRBD2. This CDR3 spans 15 amino acids. After removal of 4 bases from V and 1 base from J, the junction contained 2 bases not matched to a gene. Germline CDR1 SGHNT, CDR2 YYREEE (reference sequence). CDR3 sequence: CASSTGLAGTDTQYF. The DNA for the CDR3 is TGTGCCAGCAGCACGGGACTAGCGGGCACAGATACGCAGTATTTT.

The count of this clone is one. This rearrangement joins TRBV2 to TRBJ2-2, with TRBD1 matching over 9 bases. The CDR3 contains 17 residues. V lost 4 bases, J lost 6 bases, and 12 bases stayed unmatched. Germline CDR1 and CDR2: SNHLY and FYNNEI. CDR3 coding DNA: TGTGCCAGCAGTGCCACGCTGGGACAGGGAGCGGCCGGGGAGCTGTTTTTT. Amino acid sequence: CASSATLGQGAAGELFF.